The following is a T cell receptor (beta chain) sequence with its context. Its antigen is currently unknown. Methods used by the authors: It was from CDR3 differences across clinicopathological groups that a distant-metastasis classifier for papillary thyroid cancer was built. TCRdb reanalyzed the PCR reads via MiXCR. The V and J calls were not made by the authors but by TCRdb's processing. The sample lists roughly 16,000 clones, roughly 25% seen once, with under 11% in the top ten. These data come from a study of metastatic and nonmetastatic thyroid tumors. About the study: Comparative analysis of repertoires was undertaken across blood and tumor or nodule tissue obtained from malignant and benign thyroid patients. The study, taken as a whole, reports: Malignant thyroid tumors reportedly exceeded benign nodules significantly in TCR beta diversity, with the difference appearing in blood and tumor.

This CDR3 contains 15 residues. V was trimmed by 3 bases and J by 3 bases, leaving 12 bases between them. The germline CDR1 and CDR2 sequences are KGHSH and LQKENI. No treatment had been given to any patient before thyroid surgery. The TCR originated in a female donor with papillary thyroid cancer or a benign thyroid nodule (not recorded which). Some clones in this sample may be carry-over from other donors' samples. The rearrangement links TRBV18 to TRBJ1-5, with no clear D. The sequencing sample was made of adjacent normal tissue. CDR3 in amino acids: CASSPDFGSNQPQHF. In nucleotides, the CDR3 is TGTGCCAGCTCACCGGACTTTGGCTCCAATCAGCCCCAGCATTTT.